A selection of T cell receptor beta chains follows, all from one sample in a study of T cell responses to AZD1222 COVID-19 vaccine. Data came from immunoSEQ multiplex PCR; TCRdb stores just in-frame clones and leaves some out. The table has 150,000 to 200,000 clones, approximately 90% seen once. The sequencing used peripheral blood, collected on day 0 of AZD1222 vaccination. The receptors were gathered from an adult in good health. The CDR3 runs from the conserved cysteine through the conserved F or W. Fields, in order: J gene, V gene, clone size, D gene, CDR3 DNA, CDR3 protein. The D gene is left open where the match is weak. Size tells how often a clone was seen (once, few, many) or the class of an expanded clone, and some rows leave it out.

>TRBJ1-2|TRBV28|-|-
TGTGCCAGCAGTTTGGGGACTGGGGGCTACACCTTC
CASSLGTGGYTF
>TRBJ2-3|TRBV30|few|-
TGTGCCTGGAGTCTATCGGGCCCAGATACGCAGTATTTT
CAWSLSGPDTQYF
>TRBJ1-2|TRBV20-1|few|-
TGCACCCTCGGGCAGCCAGGCTACACCTTC
CTLGQPGYTF
>TRBJ2-7|TRBV6-5|-|-
TGTGCCAGCAGCTCGACCTACAGCTCCTACGAGCAGTACTTC
CASSSTYSSYEQYF
>TRBJ1-1|TRBV6-5|-|TRBD1
TGTGCCAGCAGTTACTCGAACAGGGGTGAAGCTTTCTTT
CASSYSNRGEAFF
>TRBJ2-3|TRBV5-1|-|-
TGCGCCAGCAGCTTGTCCCCTAGCGAAGATACGCAGTATTTT
CASSLSPSEDTQYF
>TRBJ1-3|TRBV5-1|-|TRBD1
TGCGCCAGCAGCTTGGGCGACGGGACAGGAGGAAACACCATATATTTT
CASSLGDGTGGNTIYF
>TRBJ1-1|TRBV28|-|-
TGTGCCAGCAGTAGGGGGGACCGCACTGAAGCTTTCTTT
CASSRGDRTEAFF
>TRBJ2-1|TRBV19|-|-
TGTGCCAGTAGTCCCCTTTTGGGAGCTGAGCAGTTCTTC
CASSPLLGAEQFF
>TRBJ2-7|TRBV28|-|-
TGTGCCAGCAGTTTACCGGGAGAGTGGGCCCACGAGCAGTACTTC
CASSLPGEWAHEQYF
>TRBJ1-5|TRBV29-1|once|-
TGCAGCGTGGGGGACGGTAGCAATCAGCCCCAGCATTTT
CSVGDGSNQPQHF
>TRBJ2-1|TRBV7-3|-|-
TGTGCCAGCAGCTCGCTTGGGACCCAAGAGGGTGAGCAGTTCTTC
CASSSLGTQEGEQFF
>TRBJ1-2|TRBV7-3|-|TRBD1
TGTGCCAGCAGCTGGGACAGGACGAGAAACTATGGCTACACCTTC
CASSWDRTRNYGYTF
>TRBJ1-6|TRBV5-1|-|-
TGCGCCAGCAGCCCCTCAATACAGAATTCGCCCCTCCACTTT
CASSPSIQNSPLHF
>TRBJ2-4|TRBV12-5|-|TRBD2
TGTGCTAGTGGTTTGTCTGGCGGGAGGGCGTTAGCCAAAAACATTCAGTACTTC
CASGLSGGRALAKNIQYF
>TRBJ2-3|TRBV7-9|-|-
TGTGCCAGCAGCTTAATGGGTTCCTCGGATACGCAGTATTTT
CASSLMGSSDTQYF
>TRBJ2-3|TRBV2|-|TRBD2
TGTGCCAGCACGGGTAGCGGGGGTTATACGCAGTATTTT
CASTGSGGYTQYF
>TRBJ2-3|TRBV19|-|-
TGTGCCAGTAGTATAGGCTTGGGGGATACGCAGTATTTT
CASSIGLGDTQYF
>TRBJ1-2|TRBV4-2|-|-
TGTGCCAGCAGCCAAGGCTCCCACTATGGCTACACCTTC
CASSQGSHYGYTF
>TRBJ2-3|TRBV6-4|-|TRBD1
TGTGCCAGCAGTCCGGGACAGGGTACAGATACGCAGTATTTT
CASSPGQGTDTQYF
>TRBJ1-1|TRBV18|-|-
TGTGCCAGCTCACCCACGGCCAGGGTGACTGAAGCTTTCTTT
CASSPTARVTEAFF
>TRBJ2-7|TRBV10-3|-|-
TGTGCCATCGGGAGGACAGAATCCTACGAGCAGTACTTC
CAIGRTESYEQYF
>TRBJ2-1|TRBV18|-|TRBD1
TGTGCCAGCTCACCACTCGGGACAGGGGGCGTCAATGAGCAGTTCTTC
CASSPLGTGGVNEQFF
>TRBJ2-1|TRBV7-9|-|-
TGTGCCAGCAGCCCCAGGGCTGGAGTTTACAATGAGCAGTTCTTC
CASSPRAGVYNEQFF